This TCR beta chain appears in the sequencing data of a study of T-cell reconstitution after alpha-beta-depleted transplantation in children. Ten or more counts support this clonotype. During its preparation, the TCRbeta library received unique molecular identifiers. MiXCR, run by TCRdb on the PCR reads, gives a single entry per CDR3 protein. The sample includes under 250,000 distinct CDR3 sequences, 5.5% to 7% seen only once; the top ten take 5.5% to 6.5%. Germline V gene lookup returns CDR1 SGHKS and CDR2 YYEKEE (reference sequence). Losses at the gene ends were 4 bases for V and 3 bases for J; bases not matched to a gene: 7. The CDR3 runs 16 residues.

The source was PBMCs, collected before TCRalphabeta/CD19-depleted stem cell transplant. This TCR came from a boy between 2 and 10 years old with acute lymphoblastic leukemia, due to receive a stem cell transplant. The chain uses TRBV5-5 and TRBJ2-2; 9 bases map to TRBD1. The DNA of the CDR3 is TGTGCCAGCAGCCTCCCGACAGGGGGAGACACCGGGGAGCTGTTTTTT. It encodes CASSLPTGGDTGELFF.